The 13 T cell receptor beta chains below were found in one sample sequenced in a study of cytomegalovirus exposure and HLA in healthy donors. TCRdb's table, derived via immunoSEQ multiplex PCR, lists solely in-frame clones and lacks some. Counted here are 250,000 to 300,000 clones, around 85% occurring once; the ten biggest clones make up 1%. The sequenced sample consisted of PBMCs. The receptors here all came from a woman aged 18-29 years in good health and CMV-seronegative.

J is TRBJ1-1 and V is TRBV28; TRBD1 matches 9 bases. The J segment lost 5 bases and the V segment lost 6 bases, leaving 7 bases of the junction unmatched. The CDR3 covers 14 residues. Germline CDR1 MDHEN, CDR2 SYDVKM. This chain's CDR3 is CASSPGQGRTEAFF. The CDR3 DNA reads TGTGCCAGCAGCCCCGGACAGGGGAGAACTGAAGCTTTCTTT.

The chain joins TRBV6-5 to TRBJ2-5, with 8 bases matching TRBD1. CDR1 is MNHEY and CDR2 is SVGAGI in the germline V gene. The CDR3 is made up of 12 amino acids. Trimming at V came to 10 bases and at J to 4 bases, leaving 5 bases not matched to a gene. CDR3 in amino acids: CATKDRVETQYF. DNA of the CDR3: TGTGCCACCAAGGACAGGGTAGAGACCCAGTACTTC.

The sample holds one count of this clone. The chain combines TRBV5-1 with TRBJ2-3; a weak D match, TRBD2 (7 bases). With 2 bases removed from V and 4 bases from J, the gap between germline ends came to 11 bases. Germline V gives CDR1 SGHRS, CDR2 YFSETQ. This CDR3 has 14 residues. CDR3 protein: CASSFGGPPDTQYF. CDR3 bases: TGCGCCAGCAGCTTCGGGGGGCCCCCAGATACGCAGTATTTT. Looking up the rest from reference TRBV5-1 and TRBJ2-3 gives the full variable domain: KAGVTQTPRYLIKTRGQQVTLSCSPISGHRSVSWYQQTPGQGLQFLFEYFSETQRNKGNFPGRFSGRQFSNSRSEMNVSTLELGDSALYLCASSFGGPPDTQYFGPGTRLTVL.

The chain uses TRBV10-2 and TRBJ2-3; tentatively, D is TRBD1 (6 bases). Deletions cut 0 bases from V and 1 base from J, with 8 bases between. This CDR3 has 15 amino acids. Germline lookup yields CDR1 WSHSY and CDR2 SAAADI. Here the CDR3 DNA reads TGCGCCAGCAGTGAGTCGAACAGGGGCACAGATACGCAGTATTTT. It yields the protein CASSESNRGTDTQYF.

V and J are TRBV11-2 and TRBJ2-3; the match to TRBD2 covers 13 bases. The CDR3 has 16 amino acids. Germline V CDR1 and CDR2: SGHAT, FQNNGV. J was trimmed by 5 bases and V by 3 bases; bases with no gene match: 5. The DNA for the CDR3 is TGTGCCAGCAGCTTCGGACTAGCGGGGGCCGGAGATACGCAGTATTTT. Its protein is CASSFGLAGAGDTQYF.

This clone was picked up one time. The rearrangement joins TRBV4-2 to TRBJ2-1, with TRBD2 identical over 7 bases. After removal of 4 bases from V and 1 base from J, the junction contained 10 bases not matched to a gene. From germline, CDR1 is LGHNA and CDR2 YNFKEQ. The CDR3 contains 17 residues. CDR3 residues: CASSRQKAGFSYNEQFF. CDR3 DNA sequence: TGTGCCAGCAGCCGGCAAAAAGCGGGATTTTCCTACAATGAGCAGTTCTTC.

J is TRBJ1-5 and V is TRBV19; TRBD1 matches 7 bases. This CDR3 spans 17 amino acids. V dropped 9 bases and J dropped 2; count of bases not matched to a gene: 16. CDR1 is LNHDA and CDR2 is SQIVND in the germline V gene (reference sequence). In DNA form, the CDR3 reads TGTGCCAGCAGAAGGGGGCAGGGGGGTTTCGGCAATCAGCCCCAGCATTTT. Translation gives CASRRGQGGFGNQPQHF.

In nucleotides, the CDR3 is TGTGCCAGCAGCCTTCGAGGGACAGGGGGCGCTCGTGGCTACACCTTC. Translation: CASSLRGTGGARGYTF. The V and J genes are TRBV5-6 and TRBJ1-2, with 12 bases that match TRBD1. This CDR3 region has 16 residues. Germline loops: CDR1 SGHDT, CDR2 YYEEEE. V lost 4 bases to trimming and J lost 7 bases; unmatched junction nucleotides: 11.

The V and J genes are TRBV6-5 and TRBJ1-1, with D maybe TRBD1 (6 bases). Germline values: CDR1 MNHEY, CDR2 SVGAGI. The CDR3 is made up of 13 amino acids. Trimming stripped 5 bases from V and 4 bases from J, with 11 bases between. In DNA, the CDR3 is TGTGCCAGCAGTCTGACAGGCCCCACTGAAGCTTTCTTT. It encodes CASSLTGPTEAFF.

This clone was observed a single time. The chain couples TRBV10-3 to TRBJ1-2; TRBD1 matches at 8 bases. The V gene end was trimmed by 0 bases and the J gene end by 1 base; junction bases not matched to a gene: 4. The germline CDR1 and CDR2 sequences are ENHRY and SYGVKD. The CDR3 spans 16 residues. The CDR3 region has the DNA TGTGCCATCAGTGAGTCCAGGACAGGGAGTAACTATGGCTACACCTTC. It yields the protein CAISESRTGSNYGYTF.

The V and J genes are TRBV7-9 and TRBJ2-1; 9 bases fit TRBD2. After removal of 2 bases from V and 1 base from J, the junction contained 12 bases not matched to a gene. Germline CDR1 SEHNR, CDR2 FQNEAQ (reference sequence). The CDR3 totals 19 residues. The CDR3 bases are TGTGCCAGCAGCTTACGAGGTAGCGGGGGAATTAGGTCCTACAATGAGCAGTTCTTC. It is translated as CASSLRGSGGIRSYNEQFF.

The chain employs TRBV7-6 and TRBJ2-2; D remains ambiguous. Trimming stripped 1 base from V and 3 bases from J, with 6 bases between. The CDR3 extends over 14 amino acids. The V gene's germline CDR1 is SGHVS and CDR2 FNYEAQ. In nucleotides, the CDR3 is TGTGCCAGCAGCTTAGGAGGTCACACCGGGGAGCTGTTTTTT. Its protein is CASSLGGHTGELFF.

This chain joins TRBV19 and TRBJ1-5; D ambiguous. Trimming shortened V by 4 bases and J by 2 bases, and 9 bases separated the two germline ends. This CDR3 has 14 amino acids. Looked up from germline, CDR1 is LNHDA and CDR2 is SQIVND (reference sequence). The DNA for the CDR3 is TGTGCCAGTAGTACATGGGGAGGCAATCAGCCCCAGCATTTT. It encodes CASSTWGGNQPQHF.